The clone carrying this T cell receptor (beta chain) has just a few counts. Germline V gives CDR1 SGHRS, CDR2 YFSETQ. Trimming cost V 3 bases and J 2 bases; bases outside gene matches: 2. The CDR3 loop spans 14 amino acids. These data originate in a study of blood T cell repertoires in COVID-19. Study-level background: PBMCs, B-cell-depleted T cells, or T cells provided the cDNA or gDNA that made up the material.

Individuals aged 18 to 89 years were recruited from roughly 23 US areas. Authors' data handling: It was from reference gene primer amplification that nucleated cell counts were estimated. TCRdb's table, derived via immunoSEQ multiplex PCR, lists solely in-frame clones and lacks some. The V and J calls and clone size are taken from that table; D and trimming were inferred from the DNA. This table holds under 400,000 clones, approximately 86% found once. This receptor was taken from a woman in her thirties or forties with acute COVID-19. The sample consisted of PBMCs or T cells enriched from blood (not recorded which). The chain employs TRBV5-1 and TRBJ2-3, with 8 positions matching TRBD1. Written as DNA, the CDR3 is TGCGCCAGCAGCTCGGGACAGGCCACAGATACGCAGTATTTT. This gives the protein CASSSGQATDTQYF.